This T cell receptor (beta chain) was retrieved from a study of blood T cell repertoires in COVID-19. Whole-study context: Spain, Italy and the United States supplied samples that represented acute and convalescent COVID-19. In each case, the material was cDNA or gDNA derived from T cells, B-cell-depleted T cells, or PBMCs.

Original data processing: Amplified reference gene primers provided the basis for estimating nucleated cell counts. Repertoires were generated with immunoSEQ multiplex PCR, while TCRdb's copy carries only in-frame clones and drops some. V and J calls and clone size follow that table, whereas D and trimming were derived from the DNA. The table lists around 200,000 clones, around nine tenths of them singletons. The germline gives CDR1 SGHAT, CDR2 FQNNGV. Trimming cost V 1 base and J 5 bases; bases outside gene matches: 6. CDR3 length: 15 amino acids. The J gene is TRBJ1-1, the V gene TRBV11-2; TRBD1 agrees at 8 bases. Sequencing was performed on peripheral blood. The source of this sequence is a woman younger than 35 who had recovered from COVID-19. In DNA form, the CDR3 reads TGTGCCAGCAGCTTAGTGTCAGGGGGCAGAACTGAAGCTTTCTTT. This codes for CASSLVSGGRTEAFF.